This T cell receptor beta chain was captured by sequencing in a study of neoadjuvant anti-PD-1 for oral cavity cancer. Across the whole study: Patients without progression got a fourth dose around day 43.

Patients had newly diagnosed, untreated stage II-IVA oral cavity squamous cell carcinoma. The CDR3 has 15 amino acids. V lost 5 bases, J lost 8 bases, and 6 bases stayed unmatched. Germline values: CDR1 SGHNT, CDR2 YENEEA. TCRdb's copy holds only in-frame clones and misses some; the assay was immunoSEQ multiplex PCR. The sample has approximately 32,000 clones, about 87% seen once. Sequencing was performed on PBMCs, taken before nivolumab (anti-PD-1) treatment. The sequence derives from a person aged 40 to 85 with oral cavity squamous cell carcinoma. The chain links TRBV11-3 to TRBJ2-2; TRBD2 matches at 12 bases. CDR3 sequence reads: CASSPRTSGVGELFF. The CDR3 nucleotides are TGTGCCAGCAGCCCCAGGACTAGCGGGGTAGGGGAGCTGTTTTTT.